The sequence of this TCR beta chain was determined in a study of T cells after yellow fever vaccination. Study-level points and caveats: Reappearance after the booster was seen for most primary-vaccination clones, at 96% CD4 and 85% to 90% CD8. Abundant bulk-population clonotypes could contaminate the FACS-sorted repertoires. CD4 and CD8 compartments shared a small share of clonotypes, likely from convergent recombination.

This clonotype was observed a handful of times. Its antigen is as yet unknown. In making TCR cDNA, 5'RACE template switching added a universal primer site and UMIs to it. TCRdb re-called the 5' RACE reads with MiXCR, one entry per CDR3 protein. The data show about 69,000 distinct CDR3 sequences, about 6% seen once. The CDR3 extends over 15 amino acids. V lost 3 bases to trimming and J lost 7 bases, with 16 bases between them. Germline CDR1 is SGHNT and CDR2 is YYREEE (reference sequence). The TCR sequence derives from a man between 18 and 29 years old who received the YFV17D yellow fever vaccine. The rearrangement uses TRBV5-4 and TRBJ2-2; perhaps TRBD1 as D (5 bases). The sample consisted of CD4+ T cells sorted from PBMCs, taken roughly 15 days after the first yellow fever vaccination. For the CDR3, the DNA is TGTGCCAGCAGCTCGGGCCCCGAAGGGGTCGGGGAGCTGTTTTTT. Translated, it gives CASSSGPEGVGELFF.